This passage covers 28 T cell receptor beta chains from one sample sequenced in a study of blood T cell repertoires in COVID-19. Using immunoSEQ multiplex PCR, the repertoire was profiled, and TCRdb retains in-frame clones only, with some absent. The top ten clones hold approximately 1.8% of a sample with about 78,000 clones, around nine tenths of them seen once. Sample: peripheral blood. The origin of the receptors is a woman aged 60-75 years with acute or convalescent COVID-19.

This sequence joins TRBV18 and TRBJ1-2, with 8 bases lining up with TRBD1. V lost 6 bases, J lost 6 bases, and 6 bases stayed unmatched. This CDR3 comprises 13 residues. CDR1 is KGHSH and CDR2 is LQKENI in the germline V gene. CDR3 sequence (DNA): TGTGCCAGCTCCGGGACAGGAGGAGATGGCTACACCTTC. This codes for CASSGTGGDGYTF.

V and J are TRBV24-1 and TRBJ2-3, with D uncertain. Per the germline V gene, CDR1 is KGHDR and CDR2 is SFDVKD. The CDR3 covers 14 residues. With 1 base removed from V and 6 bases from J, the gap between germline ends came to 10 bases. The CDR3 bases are TGTGCCACCAGTGATTTAAGTGCCCGGGATACGCAGTATTTT. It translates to CATSDLSARDTQYF.

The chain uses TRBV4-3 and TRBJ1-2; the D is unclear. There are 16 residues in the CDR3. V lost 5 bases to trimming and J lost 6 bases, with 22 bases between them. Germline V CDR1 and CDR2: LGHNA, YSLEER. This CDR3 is CASSSRNGRGMDGYTF. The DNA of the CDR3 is TGCGCCAGCAGCTCACGCAATGGACGAGGGATGGATGGCTACACCTTC.

The CDR3 DNA follows: TGTGCCAGCAGCGGACAGGTTGGGTTCCACAATGAGCAGTTCTTC. Amino acid sequence: CASSGQVGFHNEQFF. The J gene is TRBJ2-1, the V gene TRBV7-3, with 7 positions matching TRBD1. V shed 5 bases, J shed 5 bases, and the junction held 9 bases outside the gene matches. Looked up from germline, CDR1 is SGHTA and CDR2 is FQGTGA. The CDR3 length is 15 residues.

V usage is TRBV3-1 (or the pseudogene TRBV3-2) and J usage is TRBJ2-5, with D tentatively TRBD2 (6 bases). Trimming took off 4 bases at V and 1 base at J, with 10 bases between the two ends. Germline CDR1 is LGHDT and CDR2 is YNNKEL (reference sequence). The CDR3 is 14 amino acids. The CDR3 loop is CASSPRGIQETQYF. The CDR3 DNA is TGTGCCAGCAGCCCTCGGGGGATCCAAGAGACCCAGTACTTC.

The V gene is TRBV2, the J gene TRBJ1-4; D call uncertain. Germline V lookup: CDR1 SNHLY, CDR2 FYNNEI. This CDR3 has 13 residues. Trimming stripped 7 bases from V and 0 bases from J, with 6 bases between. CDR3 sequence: CASKISTNEKLFF. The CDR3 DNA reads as TGTGCCAGCAAAATCTCAACTAATGAAAAACTGTTTTTT.

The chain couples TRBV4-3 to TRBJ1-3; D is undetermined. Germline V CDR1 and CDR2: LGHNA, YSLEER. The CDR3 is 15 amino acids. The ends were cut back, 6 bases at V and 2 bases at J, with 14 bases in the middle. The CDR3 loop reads CASSPGRSTGNTIYF. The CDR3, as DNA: TGCGCCAGCAGTCCGGGGAGGAGCACTGGAAACACCATATATTTT.

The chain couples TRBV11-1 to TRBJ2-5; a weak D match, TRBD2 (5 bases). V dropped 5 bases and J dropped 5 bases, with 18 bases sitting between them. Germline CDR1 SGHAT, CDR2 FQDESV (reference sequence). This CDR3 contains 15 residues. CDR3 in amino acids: CASSRPGFQRETQYF. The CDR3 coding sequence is TGTGCCAGCAGCCGTCCGGGATTCCAGCGCGAGACCCAGTACTTC.

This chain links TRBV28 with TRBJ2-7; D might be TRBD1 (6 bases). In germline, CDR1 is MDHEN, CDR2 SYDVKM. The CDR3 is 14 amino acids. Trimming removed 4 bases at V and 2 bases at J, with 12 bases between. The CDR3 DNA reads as TGTGCCAGCAGTTCATCAGGGGATCCCTACGAGCAGTACTTC. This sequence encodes CASSSSGDPYEQYF.

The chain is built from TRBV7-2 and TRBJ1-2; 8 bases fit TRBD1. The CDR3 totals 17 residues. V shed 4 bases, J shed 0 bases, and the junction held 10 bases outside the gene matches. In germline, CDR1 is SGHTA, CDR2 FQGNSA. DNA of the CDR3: TGTGCCAGCAGCTCCGTGGACAGGGACCTTACTAACTATGGCTACACCTTC. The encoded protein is CASSSVDRDLTNYGYTF.

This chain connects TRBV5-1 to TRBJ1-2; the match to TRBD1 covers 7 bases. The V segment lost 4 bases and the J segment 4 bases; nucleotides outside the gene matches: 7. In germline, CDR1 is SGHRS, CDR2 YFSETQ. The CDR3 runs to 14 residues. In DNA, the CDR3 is TGCGCCAGCAGCCCAAATCGGGACAGCTATGGCTACACCTTC. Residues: CASSPNRDSYGYTF.

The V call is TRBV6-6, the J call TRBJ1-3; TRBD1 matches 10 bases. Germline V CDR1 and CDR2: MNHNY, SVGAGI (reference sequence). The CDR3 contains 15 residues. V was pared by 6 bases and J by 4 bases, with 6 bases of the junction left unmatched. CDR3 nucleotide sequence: TGTGCCAGCAGACAGGGACAGGGGATCGGAAACACCATATATTTT. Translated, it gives CASRQGQGIGNTIYF.

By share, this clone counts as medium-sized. CDR3 bases: TGTGCCAGCAGTGAAGGCAGGTACGAGCAGTACTTC. Residues: CASSEGRYEQYF. The chain recombines TRBV25-1 with TRBJ2-7; D is unclear. Trimming shortened V by 2 bases and J by 4 bases, and 6 bases separated the two germline ends. CDR3 length equals 12 residues. Germline CDR1 reads MGHDK; CDR2 reads SYGVNS.

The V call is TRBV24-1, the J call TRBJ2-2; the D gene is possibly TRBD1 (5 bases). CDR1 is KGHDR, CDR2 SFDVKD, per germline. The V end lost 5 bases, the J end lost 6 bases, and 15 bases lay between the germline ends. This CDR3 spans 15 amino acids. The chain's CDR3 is CATSAFAGFAGELFF. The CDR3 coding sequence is TGTGCCACCAGTGCGTTCGCAGGGTTTGCCGGGGAGCTGTTTTTT.

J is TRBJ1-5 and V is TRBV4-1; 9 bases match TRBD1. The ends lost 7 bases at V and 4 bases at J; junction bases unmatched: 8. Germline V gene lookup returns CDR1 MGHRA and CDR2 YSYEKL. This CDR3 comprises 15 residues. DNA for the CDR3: TGCGCCAGCAACCCGGGACAGGGAGGAAATCAGCCCCAGCATTTT. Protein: CASNPGQGGNQPQHF.

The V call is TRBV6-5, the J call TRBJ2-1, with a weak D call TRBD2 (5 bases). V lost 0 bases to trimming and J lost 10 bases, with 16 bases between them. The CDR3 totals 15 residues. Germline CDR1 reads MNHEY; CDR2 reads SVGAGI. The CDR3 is CASSYSMSPPGEQFF. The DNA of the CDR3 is TGTGCCAGCAGTTACTCGATGAGTCCCCCGGGGGAGCAGTTCTTC.

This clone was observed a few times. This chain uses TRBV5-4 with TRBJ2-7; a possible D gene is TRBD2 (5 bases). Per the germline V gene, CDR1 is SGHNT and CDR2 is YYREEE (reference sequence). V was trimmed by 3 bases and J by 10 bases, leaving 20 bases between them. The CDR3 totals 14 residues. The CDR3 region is CASSSGISNLKQYF. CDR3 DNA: TGTGCCAGCAGCTCGGGGATATCCAACCTTAAACAGTACTTC.

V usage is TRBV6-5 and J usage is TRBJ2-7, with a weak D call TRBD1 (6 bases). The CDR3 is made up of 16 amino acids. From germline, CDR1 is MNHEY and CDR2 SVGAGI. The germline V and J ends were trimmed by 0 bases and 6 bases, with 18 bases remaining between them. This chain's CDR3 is CASSYSLWGQAGEQYF. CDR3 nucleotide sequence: TGTGCCAGCAGTTACTCCCTTTGGGGGCAGGCGGGCGAGCAGTACTTC.

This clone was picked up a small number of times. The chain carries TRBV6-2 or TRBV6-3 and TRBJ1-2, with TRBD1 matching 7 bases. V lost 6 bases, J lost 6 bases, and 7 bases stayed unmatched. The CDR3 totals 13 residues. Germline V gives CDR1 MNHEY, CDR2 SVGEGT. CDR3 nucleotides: TGTGCCAGCAGCTCCAGGGGGGCCCATGGCTACACCTTC. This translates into CASSSRGAHGYTF.

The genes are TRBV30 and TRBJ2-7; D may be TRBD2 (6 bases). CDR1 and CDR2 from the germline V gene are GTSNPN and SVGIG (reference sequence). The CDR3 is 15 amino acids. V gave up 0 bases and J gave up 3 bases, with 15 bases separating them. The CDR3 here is CAWSVLWGVNYEQYF. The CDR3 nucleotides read TGTGCCTGGAGTGTACTATGGGGGGTTAACTACGAGCAGTACTTC.

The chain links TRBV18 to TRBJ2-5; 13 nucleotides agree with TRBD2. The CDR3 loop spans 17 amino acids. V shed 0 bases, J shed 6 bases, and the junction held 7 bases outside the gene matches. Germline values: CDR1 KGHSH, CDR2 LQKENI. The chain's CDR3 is CASSPPRLAGGGKTQYF. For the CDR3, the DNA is TGTGCCAGCTCACCACCGAGACTAGCGGGAGGAGGAAAGACCCAGTACTTC.

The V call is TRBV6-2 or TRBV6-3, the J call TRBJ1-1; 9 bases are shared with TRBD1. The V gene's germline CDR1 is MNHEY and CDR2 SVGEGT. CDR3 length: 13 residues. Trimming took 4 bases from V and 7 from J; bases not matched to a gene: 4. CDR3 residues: CASSSGQGVEAFF. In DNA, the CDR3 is TGTGCCAGCAGTTCGGGACAGGGTGTTGAAGCTTTCTTT.

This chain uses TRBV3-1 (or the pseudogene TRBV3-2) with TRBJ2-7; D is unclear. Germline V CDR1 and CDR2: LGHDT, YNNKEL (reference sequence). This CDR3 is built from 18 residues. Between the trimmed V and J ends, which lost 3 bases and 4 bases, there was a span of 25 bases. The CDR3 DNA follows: TGTGCCAGCAGCCACCCTATATATCGTCCCTCTCAACTTTACGAGCAGTACTTC. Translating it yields CASSHPIYRPSQLYEQYF.

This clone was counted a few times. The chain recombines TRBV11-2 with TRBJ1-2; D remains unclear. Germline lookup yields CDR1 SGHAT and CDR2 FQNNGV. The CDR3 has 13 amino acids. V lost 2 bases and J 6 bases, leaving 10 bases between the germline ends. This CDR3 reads CASSLRGADGYTF. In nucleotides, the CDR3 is TGTGCCAGCAGCTTACGAGGAGCTGATGGCTACACCTTC.

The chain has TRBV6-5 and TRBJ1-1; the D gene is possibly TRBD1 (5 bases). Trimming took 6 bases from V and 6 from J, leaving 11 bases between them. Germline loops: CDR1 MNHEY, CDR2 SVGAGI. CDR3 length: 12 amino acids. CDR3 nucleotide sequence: TGTGCCAGCAGCCGTTCGGGGGCTGAAGCTTTCTTT. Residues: CASSRSGAEAFF.

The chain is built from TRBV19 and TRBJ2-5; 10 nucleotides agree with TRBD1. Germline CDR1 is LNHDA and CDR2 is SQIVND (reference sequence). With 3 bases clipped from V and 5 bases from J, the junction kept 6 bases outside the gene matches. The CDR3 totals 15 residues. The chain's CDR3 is CASSIVTGGQETQYF. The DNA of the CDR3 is TGTGCCAGTAGTATTGTGACAGGGGGCCAGGAGACCCAGTACTTC.

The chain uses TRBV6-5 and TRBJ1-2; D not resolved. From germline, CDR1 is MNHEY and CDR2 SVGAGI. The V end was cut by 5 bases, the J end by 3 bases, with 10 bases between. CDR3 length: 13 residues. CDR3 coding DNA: TGTGCCAGCAGTACCGGGATATACTATGGCTACACCTTC. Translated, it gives CASSTGIYYGYTF.

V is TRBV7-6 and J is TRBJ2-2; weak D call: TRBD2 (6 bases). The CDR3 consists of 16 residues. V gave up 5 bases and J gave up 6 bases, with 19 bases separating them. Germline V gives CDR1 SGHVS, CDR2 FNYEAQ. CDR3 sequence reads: CASSNQLAVLAGELFF. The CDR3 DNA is TGTGCCAGCAGCAACCAACTAGCCGTCCTAGCCGGGGAGCTGTTTTTT.